Below, 10 T cell receptor beta chains from the same sample are listed, as sequenced in a study of T cells after yellow fever vaccination. TCRdb redid the calling of the 5' RACE reads with MiXCR, one entry per CDR3 protein. The sample lists around 110,000 distinct CDR3 sequences, approximately 8.4% seen once, with 25% in the top ten. Sequences were derived from CD8+ T cells sorted from PBMCs, sampled 45 days after the yellow fever booster vaccination. These receptors originate from a man aged 30 to 45 who received the YFV17D yellow fever vaccine.

This clonotype occurred many times. J is TRBJ2-1 and V is TRBV10-3, with D unresolved. The CDR3 totals 15 residues. Germline CDR1 and CDR2: ENHRY and SYGVKD. V was pared by 0 bases and J by 7 bases, with 13 bases between. In DNA, the CDR3 is TGTGCCATCAGTGAGTCGACTTGGGGTGAAAATGAGCAGTTCTTC. Translating gives CAISESTWGENEQFF.

In the case of this clonotype: Its ends do not fully match the called genes, so a read error is possible. The chain uses TRBV29-1 and TRBJ1-2; D remains ambiguous. The CDR3 is made up of 12 amino acids. Germline values: CDR1 SQVTM, CDR2 ANQGSEA. CDR3 protein: CSVEDSRRGFTF. The DNA of the CDR3 is TGCAGCGTTGAAGATTCTCGTCGTGGCTTCACCTTC.

This clonotype was observed at least ten times. The chain uses TRBV6-5 and TRBJ2-1, with 7 bases fitting TRBD1. The junction had 11 bases not matched to a gene; V was cut back by 0 bases and J by 6 bases. CDR3 length: 17 amino acids. The germline V gene encodes CDR1 MNHEY and CDR2 SVGAGI. CDR3 in amino acids: CASSYSVLTGRRNEQFF. CDR3 coding DNA: TGTGCCAGCAGTTACTCTGTTTTGACAGGGCGTCGCAATGAGCAGTTCTTC.

This clonotype was seen at least ten times. This chain uses TRBV15 with TRBJ2-5; D is undetermined. CDR3 size: 11 residues. Germline CDR1 reads LNHNV; CDR2 reads YYDKDF (reference sequence). Trimming took 3 bases from V and 5 from J, leaving 4 bases between them. The CDR3, as DNA: TGTGCCACCAGCAGCCGGGAGACCCAGTACTTC. Residues: CATSSRETQYF.

Ten or more counts support this clonotype. The chain couples TRBV7-6 to TRBJ2-5; D might be TRBD1 or TRBD2, each matching 5 bases. The CDR3 totals 15 residues. Germline lookup yields CDR1 SGHVS and CDR2 FNYEAQ. V lost 5 bases to trimming and J lost 2 bases, with 15 bases between them. The CDR3 DNA reads TGTGCCAGCAGCCCCATCCCGGGACCACAAGAGACCCAGTACTTC. Residues: CASSPIPGPQETQYF. Using reference TRBV7-6 and TRBJ2-5 for the parts outside the CDR3, the full variable domain is GAGVSQSPRYKVTKRGQDVALRCDPISGHVSLYWYRQALGQGPEFLTYFNYEAQQDKSGLPNDRFSAERPEGSISTLTIQRTEQRDSAMYRCASSPIPGPQETQYFGPGTRLLVL.

This clonotype has ten or more counts. The V and J genes are TRBV27 and TRBJ2-3, with D possibly called TRBD1 or TRBD2 (5 bases each). Germline lookup yields CDR1 MNHEY and CDR2 SMNVEV (reference sequence). The CDR3 loop spans 14 amino acids. V lost 5 bases to trimming and J lost 6 bases, with 15 bases between them. The CDR3 here is CASSPGTHLDTQYF. DNA for the CDR3: TGTGCCAGCAGTCCGGGGACCCACTTGGATACGCAGTATTTT.

This clonotype has at least ten counts. J is TRBJ2-2 and V is TRBV20-1, with TRBD1 matching 8 bases. The CDR3 contains 14 residues. Unmatched junction bases numbered 7, after V lost 6 bases and J lost 4 bases. Germline loops: CDR1 DFQATT, CDR2 SNEGSKA (reference sequence). The CDR3 region has the DNA TGCAGTGCCAAGACCGGACAGGGCACCGGGGAGCTGTTTTTT. This codes for CSAKTGQGTGELFF.

The sample holds many counts of this clonotype. The CDR3 DNA sequence: TGTGCCACCAGCACTGAAGGTTCCTACGAGCAGTACTTC. This gives the protein CATSTEGSYEQYF. The rearrangement uses TRBV15 and TRBJ2-7; D call uncertain. Trimming left V 4 bases short and J 1 base short, with 8 bases between. CDR1 is LNHNV, CDR2 YYDKDF, per germline (reference sequence). CDR3 length: 13 amino acids.

This clonotype was recorded many times. This chain links TRBV7-9 with TRBJ2-5; D gene uncertain. This CDR3 comprises 15 residues. Trimming took off 1 base at V and 3 bases at J, with 12 bases between the two ends. Germline lookup yields CDR1 SEHNR and CDR2 FQNEAQ (reference sequence). The CDR3 region has the DNA TGTGCCAGCAGCTTAGAGTTATCGGTTGAAGAGACCCAGTACTTC. Residues: CASSLELSVEETQYF.

This clonotype was counted at least ten times. The V and J genes are TRBV12-3 or TRBV12-4 and TRBJ2-3; 7 bases agree with TRBD2. With V trimmed by 4 bases and J by 4 bases, 11 bases remained unmatched. The CDR3 runs 16 residues. CDR3 amino acids: CASSSTRDYSPDTQYF. The DNA of the CDR3 is TGTGCCAGCAGTTCTACGCGGGACTATTCCCCAGATACGCAGTATTTT.